The 20 T cell receptor beta chains reported below all come from one sample, sequenced in a study of graft-versus-host responses after intestinal transplantation (dated by TCRdb to the early 2020s). The receptor library was made with the immunoSEQ multiplex PCR assay. TCRdb carries this immuneACCESS record with in-frame sequences only. Its versions omit some clonotypes, under half of them owing to an unresolved V gene in the studies checked, with the rest unexplained. Counted in this sample were about 57,000 clones; over 85% of them appeared once. Jointly, the top ten make up 1.6% of the sample. Sequencing used PBMCs, obtained 26 days after transplant. Receptors originate from a human patient who received an intestinal transplant, so some T cells may come from the graft donor.

This rearrangement joins TRBV27 to TRBJ2-7; tentative D call: TRBD1 (6 bases). This CDR3 is 16 amino acids long. Deletions cut 1 base from V and 2 bases from J, with 15 bases between. Germline values: CDR1 MNHEY, CDR2 SMNVEV (reference sequence). The CDR3 sequence: CASSLWLRGGPYEQYF. The CDR3 coding sequence is TGTGCCAGCAGTTTATGGTTGCGAGGGGGTCCCTACGAGCAGTACTTC.

The chain carries TRBV27 and TRBJ2-1, with 14 bases identical to TRBD2. Germline CDR1 and CDR2: MNHEY and SMNVEV (reference sequence). This CDR3 is 14 amino acids long. Trimming cost V 6 bases and J 6 bases; bases outside gene matches: 1. The CDR3 loop reads CASSGTSGGNEQFF. CDR3 in DNA: TGTGCCAGCAGCGGGACTAGCGGGGGCAATGAGCAGTTCTTC.

The V call is TRBV28, the J call TRBJ2-7; D possibly corresponds to TRBD1 (6 bases). In germline, CDR1 is MDHEN, CDR2 SYDVKM. Trimming stripped 3 bases from V and 5 bases from J, with 14 bases between. This CDR3 contains 14 residues. CDR3 coding DNA: TGTGCCAGCAGTTTTACCTTACAGGGCCACGAGCAGTACGTC. Translating it yields CASSFTLQGHEQYV.

The rearrangement joins TRBV7-2 to TRBJ2-5; tentative D call: TRBD2 (6 bases). The CDR3 sequence is 17 residues long. CDR1 and CDR2 from the germline V gene are SGHTA and FQGNSA. V was cut by 1 base and J by 2 bases, with 17 bases left in between. The DNA for the CDR3 is TGTGCCAGCAGCTTAGTTGGCGGTGGGGGGTATCAAGAGACCCAGTACTTC. Translated: CASSLVGGGGYQETQYF.

A remark on this clone: In this CDR3 the conserved last residue, phenylalanine or tryptophan, is missing, so a read error is likely. The J gene is TRBJ2-4, the V gene TRBV7-8; 12 bases are shared with TRBD2. V was clipped by 4 bases and J by 6 bases; unmatched bases: 7. The CDR3 covers 16 residues. Germline V CDR1 and CDR2: SGHVS, FQNEAQ. CDR3 protein: CASSSSSGGAANIQYY. DNA of the CDR3: TGTGCCAGCAGCTCCTCTAGCGGGGGGGCCGCAAACATTCAGTACTAC.

The chain couples TRBV7-6 to TRBJ2-3; the match to TRBD2 covers 10 bases. The germline gives CDR1 SGHVS, CDR2 FNYEAQ. CDR3 size: 17 residues. J was trimmed by 6 bases and V by 2 bases; bases with no gene match: 11. In DNA form, the CDR3 reads TGTGCCAGCAGCTTAAGGTCTAGCGGGGGTTTTCGGGATACGCAGTATTTT. Amino acids: CASSLRSSGGFRDTQYF.

This chain joins TRBV5-4 and TRBJ2-7; 11 bases line up with TRBD1. The CDR3 runs to 13 residues. Per germline, CDR1 SGHNT and CDR2 YYREEE (reference sequence). V lost 7 bases and J lost 5; bases outside the gene matches: 5. Written as DNA, the CDR3 is TGTGCCAGCGCGGGACAGGGGGACGACGAGCAGTACGTC. It translates to CASAGQGDDEQYV.

This clone was detected once. The rearrangement links TRBV28 to TRBJ2-7; 7 nucleotides match TRBD1. Germline CDR1 is MDHEN and CDR2 is SYDVKM. The CDR3 sequence is 15 residues long. The trim removed 7 bases at V and 0 bases at J, leaving 9 bases unmatched. In nucleotides, the CDR3 is TGTGCCAGCACCGTGACAGGGAGTTACTCCTACGAGCAGTACTTC. Its protein is CASTVTGSYSYEQYF.

The CDR3 DNA follows: TGTGCCAGCAGTGAAAACAGCTACGAGCAGTACTTC. This gives the protein CASSENSYEQYF. This chain connects TRBV2 to TRBJ2-7; no clear D gene. Trimming took off 2 bases at V and 3 bases at J, with 5 bases between the two ends. Germline-derived CDR1 and CDR2 are SNHLY and FYNNEI. CDR3 length equals 12 residues. The full variable domain, completed using reference TRBV2 and TRBJ2-7, is EPEVTQTPSHQVTQMGQEVILRCVPISNHLYFYWYRQILGQKVEFLVSFYNNEISEKSEIFDDQFSVERPDGSNFTLKIRSTKLEDSAMYFCASSENSYEQYFGPGTRLTVT.

CDR3 DNA sequence: TGTGCCAGCAGCCTCGGGGACATACCCTACGAGCAGTACTTC. Translating gives CASSLGDIPYEQYF. The chain employs TRBV7-9 and TRBJ2-7; a weak D match, TRBD1 (6 bases). CDR3 length: 14 amino acids. The V gene's germline CDR1 is SEHNR and CDR2 FQNEAQ (reference sequence). V was shortened by 5 bases and J by 2 bases, with 13 bases between the two germline ends.

CDR3 sequence: CATSREDNYGYTF. The CDR3 DNA is TGTGCCACCTCCAGGGAAGACAACTATGGCTACACCTTC. The rearrangement links TRBV2 to TRBJ1-2, with D perhaps TRBD1 (5 bases). Germline CDR1 SNHLY, CDR2 FYNNEI. V lost 10 bases to trimming and J lost 2 bases, with 14 bases between them. CDR3 length: 13 residues.

The J gene is TRBJ2-7, the V gene TRBV11-2; weak D call: TRBD1 (6 bases). The CDR3 runs to 14 residues. Trimming removed 5 bases at V and 5 bases at J, with 16 bases between. Per germline, CDR1 SGHAT and CDR2 FQNNGV. CDR3 loop: CASSRQDPLDEQYF. In nucleotides, the CDR3 is TGTGCCAGCAGCCGACAGGACCCCCTCGACGAGCAGTACTTC.

The V call is TRBV10-3, the J call TRBJ2-5; 8 bases are shared with TRBD1. The length of the CDR3 is 14 residues. V shed 10 bases, J shed 5 bases, and the junction held 12 bases outside the gene matches. In germline, CDR1 is ENHRY, CDR2 SYGVKD. The CDR3 nucleotides are TGTGCCACCTCCACCCTCCAGGGGGCTGAGACCCAGTACTTC. It is translated as CATSTLQGAETQYF.

The chain combines TRBV7-9 with TRBJ2-1; TRBD2 matches 7 bases. The CDR3 covers 15 residues. Germline CDR1 and CDR2: SEHNR and FQNEAQ (reference sequence). Unmatched junction bases numbered 6, after V lost 3 bases and J lost 4 bases. The CDR3 here is CASSFSSGVYNEQFF. The CDR3 DNA is TGTGCCAGCAGCTTCTCTAGCGGAGTGTACAATGAGCAGTTCTTC.

The gene calls are TRBV2 and TRBJ2-7; 7 nucleotides align to TRBD1. Germline V gene data show CDR1 as SNHLY and CDR2 as FYNNEI. This CDR3 spans 15 amino acids. The trim removed 5 bases at V and 2 bases at J, leaving 9 bases unmatched. The CDR3 loop is CASSLTGTEPYEQYF. Written as DNA, the CDR3 is TGTGCCAGCAGTCTAACCGGGACAGAACCCTACGAGCAGTACTTC. Together with reference TRBV2 and TRBJ2-7, the CDR3 gives the full variable domain: EPEVTQTPSHQVTQMGQEVILRCVPISNHLYFYWYRQILGQKVEFLVSFYNNEISEKSEIFDDQFSVERPDGSNFTLKIRSTKLEDSAMYFCASSLTGTEPYEQYFGPGTRLTVT.

This clone was seen a handful of times. The chain's CDR3 is CASSYSILATNNEQFF. Here the CDR3 DNA reads TGTGCCAGCAGTTACTCGATCCTAGCTACTAACAATGAGCAGTTCTTC. V is TRBV6-6 and J is TRBJ2-1, with a possible D match to TRBD2 (5 bases). Germline CDR1 reads MNHNY; CDR2 reads SVGAGI (reference sequence). The length of the CDR3 is 16 residues. V lost 0 bases and J 5 bases, leaving 14 bases between the germline ends.

This clone has just one count. This chain joins TRBV6-5 and TRBJ1-1; 7 nucleotides agree with TRBD1. This CDR3 contains 16 residues. V gave up 4 bases and J gave up 0 bases; unmatched junction bases: 8. CDR1 and CDR2 from the germline V gene are MNHEY and SVGAGI. Here the CDR3 reads CASSFFSGTVNTEAFF. The CDR3 nucleotides are TGTGCCAGCAGTTTTTTCTCCGGGACAGTGAACACTGAAGCTTTCTTT.

The rearrangement joins TRBV27 to TRBJ2-7; 7 bases map to TRBD1. The J segment lost 7 bases and the V segment lost 3 bases, leaving 6 bases of the junction unmatched. CDR1 is MNHEY, CDR2 SMNVEV, per germline (reference sequence). CDR3 length: 13 residues. The CDR3 is CASSFSRGKEQYF. In DNA, the CDR3 is TGTGCCAGCAGTTTCTCCAGGGGGAAAGAGCAGTACTTC.

This chain joins TRBV5-1 and TRBJ2-7, with D maybe TRBD1 (6 bases). Trimming removed 1 base at V and 3 bases at J, with 17 bases between. CDR1 and CDR2 (germline): SGHRS, YFSETQ. The CDR3 has 16 residues. The CDR3 here is CASSLTGKGTYYEQYF. CDR3 DNA: TGCGCCAGCAGCTTGACAGGGAAAGGGACCTACTACGAGCAGTACTTC.

The chain links TRBV6-5 to TRBJ2-3, with 7 nucleotides matching TRBD2. After removal of 6 bases from V and 0 bases from J, the junction contained 6 bases not matched to a gene. This CDR3 is built from 15 residues. Germline V CDR1 and CDR2: MNHEY, SVGAGI. The CDR3 is CASSRTRPSTDTQYF. In nucleotides, the CDR3 is TGTGCCAGCAGCCGGACTAGACCTAGCACAGATACGCAGTATTTT.